This T cell receptor beta chain came from a study of shared clonotypes between healthy human individuals. Study-wide background: Each donor's CD8 memory used one plate, CD8 naive two, each CD4 subset three.

It was at deep level that the assay was run. TCRdb's copy holds only in-frame clones and misses some; the assay was immunoSEQ multiplex PCR. The data show around 700,000 clones, around 73% seen once. This clone appeared once. Its antigen is as yet unknown. The identical CDR3 is also encoded by other nucleotide sequences in the sample. J lost 3 bases, V lost 7 bases, and 5 bases had no gene match. The CDR3 contains 12 residues. The germline gives CDR1 SQVTM, CDR2 ANQGSEA. The study, taken as a whole, reports: At large depth, rarefaction still showed sorted-subset sequencing to be incomplete. The represented genetic and exposure-history diversity was limited by the small number of donors.

Sequenced input: memory CD4+ T cells sorted from blood. Regarding subset: CD45RA-negative fraction. This chain connects TRBV29-1 to TRBJ2-5; 7 bases align to TRBD1. This TCR was recovered from a woman in her 30s in good health. CDR3 in DNA: TGCAGCGCTCGGACAGGAAAAGAGACCCAGTACTTC. It codes for CSARTGKETQYF.